The 2 T cell receptor beta chains in this list originate from one sample, sequenced in a study of blood T cell repertoires in COVID-19. Sequenced by immunoSEQ multiplex PCR; TCRdb stores in-frame clones only, minus some. The table has tens of thousands of clones, 65% to 90% seen once. Sequenced material: peripheral blood. These TCRs come from a woman in her sixties or seventies with active COVID-19.

The chain has TRBV9 and TRBJ2-2, with TRBD2 matching 8 bases. Germline-derived CDR1 and CDR2 are SGDLS and YYNGEE. With 0 bases clipped from V and 7 bases from J, the junction kept 11 bases outside the gene matches. The CDR3 spans 17 residues. CDR3 in amino acids: CASSVAAGGLSRGELFF. The DNA for the CDR3 is TGTGCCAGCAGCGTAGCTGCGGGAGGCCTTTCCCGCGGGGAGCTGTTTTTT.

The chain links TRBV2 to TRBJ2-2; 8 bases match TRBD2. This CDR3 contains 17 residues. Trimming cost V 4 bases and J 3 bases; bases outside gene matches: 10. CDR1 is SNHLY and CDR2 is FYNNEI in the germline V gene. CDR3 DNA sequence: TGTGCCAGCAGTGTCGGGTTAGCGGGGAGTTACACCGGGGAGCTGTTTTTT. As protein: CASSVGLAGSYTGELFF.